Following are 9 T cell receptor beta chains from one sample sequenced in a study of blood T cell repertoires in COVID-19. Sequenced by immunoSEQ multiplex PCR; TCRdb stores in-frame clones only, minus some. The table lists 120,000 to 150,000 clones, roughly 88% of them singletons. The sample was peripheral blood. The receptors come from a woman aged 45 to 65 in a cohort sampled during active or convalescent COVID-19.

V and J are TRBV4-1 and TRBJ1-4; TRBD1 matches 7 bases. The CDR3 length is 14 residues. The trim removed 1 base at V and 8 bases at J, leaving 4 bases unmatched. Germline CDR1 MGHRA, CDR2 YSYEKL. CDR3 amino acids: CASSQGWTGEKLFF. CDR3 nucleotides: TGCGCCAGCAGCCAAGGTTGGACAGGCGAAAAACTGTTTTTT.

The chain has TRBV5-5 and TRBJ1-5; D not certain. The germline gives CDR1 SGHKS, CDR2 YYEKEE (reference sequence). This CDR3 is built from 16 residues. Trimming cost V 3 bases and J 4 bases, with 17 bases left between them. The CDR3 loop reads CASSSLGGEENQPQHF. CDR3 coding DNA: TGTGCCAGCAGCTCCCTGGGTGGGGAGGAAAATCAGCCCCAGCATTTT.

The J gene is TRBJ2-1, the V gene TRBV3-1 (or the pseudogene TRBV3-2); 7 bases fit TRBD2. Losses at the gene ends were 3 bases for V and 4 bases for J; bases not matched to a gene: 9. The CDR3 is 16 residues long. The germline V gene encodes CDR1 LGHDT and CDR2 YNNKEL (reference sequence). The CDR3 protein is CASSHRTRNLYNEQFF. CDR3 in DNA: TGTGCCAGCAGCCATAGGACTAGAAACTTATACAATGAGCAGTTCTTC.

The V call is TRBV7-9, the J call TRBJ2-2; D perhaps matches TRBD2 (5 bases). The CDR3 sequence is 16 residues long. The germline V gene encodes CDR1 SEHNR and CDR2 FQNEAQ (reference sequence). V shed 2 bases and J shed 6 bases, with 16 bases lying between them. CDR3 nucleotides: TGTGCCAGCAGCTTATCCGAGGACTCGCGGGCCGGGGAGCTGTTTTTT. It translates to CASSLSEDSRAGELFF.

V and J are TRBV18 and TRBJ2-6; 7 positions agree with TRBD1. The V gene end was trimmed by 3 bases and the J gene end by 0 bases; junction bases not matched to a gene: 8. This CDR3 has 18 residues. The germline V gene has CDR1 KGHSH and CDR2 LQKENI. CDR3 nucleotides: TGTGCCAGCTCACCTCGGACAGGCCCTAGCTCTGGGGCCAACGTCCTGACTTTC. The encoded protein is CASSPRTGPSSGANVLTF.

In DNA form, the CDR3 reads TGTGCCAGCAGTTTATCTTTCAGTAACAATGAGCAGTTCTTC. The encoded protein is CASSLSFSNNEQFF. The chain has TRBV27 and TRBJ2-1; D gene ambiguous. Germline lookup yields CDR1 MNHEY and CDR2 SMNVEV (reference sequence). Trimming left V 0 bases short and J 5 bases short, with 8 bases between. The CDR3 contains 14 residues.

This rearrangement joins TRBV18 to TRBJ1-6; D uncertain. Looked up from germline, CDR1 is KGHSH and CDR2 is LQKENI. The CDR3 loop spans 15 amino acids. V shed 1 base and J shed 5 bases, with 9 bases lying between them. The CDR3 sequence is CASSPQTTHNSPLHF. CDR3 DNA: TGTGCCAGCTCACCACAGACAACCCATAATTCACCCCTCCACTTT.

V and J are TRBV3-1 (or the pseudogene TRBV3-2) and TRBJ1-2; no firm D call. This CDR3 is 14 amino acids long. Germline lookup yields CDR1 LGHDT and CDR2 YNNKEL (reference sequence). V was cut by 0 bases and J by 7 bases, with 12 bases left in between. The CDR3 sequence: CASSQDFRVGGYTF. The CDR3 DNA is TGTGCCAGCAGCCAAGATTTTCGGGTCGGTGGCTACACCTTC.

The rearrangement joins TRBV5-6 to TRBJ1-1; no definite D call. Trimming shortened V by 4 bases and J by 0 bases, and 13 bases separated the two germline ends. Looked up from germline, CDR1 is SGHDT and CDR2 is YYEEEE. The CDR3 runs 15 residues. The CDR3 DNA reads TGTGCCAGCAGCCCGGTAGGAGTTATGAACACTGAAGCTTTCTTT. Its translation is CASSPVGVMNTEAFF.